This T cell receptor (beta chain) was captured in a study of early T cells in non-severe SARS-CoV-2 infection. On the study more broadly: Sequenced material consisted of bulk RNA (from unsorted whole blood), and chains were unpaired.

Trimming removed 3 bases from V and 0 bases from J, with 8 bases in between. Germline assignment: CDR1 SGDLS and CDR2 YYNGEE. The CDR3 length is 14 residues. Individually, cDNA molecules had unique molecular identifiers attached to them. TCRdb reanalysed the 5' RACE reads using MiXCR and keeps one entry per CDR3 protein. The table lists around 53,000 distinct CDR3 sequences, roughly 12% of them singletons, with 9.1% in the top ten. The source material was whole blood. The chain links TRBV9 to TRBJ2-3; D uncertain. The sequence derives from an adult who was a healthcare worker with PCR-confirmed SARS-CoV-2 infection or an uninfected control (not recorded which). The CDR3 nucleotides are TGTGCCAGCAGCGGACAAATAAGCACAGATACGCAGTATTTT. Translated, it gives CASSGQISTDTQYF.